Below are 17 T cell receptor beta chains sequenced from a single sample in a study of CD8 T cells in ankylosing spondylitis. TCRdb re-derived calls from the 5' RACE reads in MiXCR, one entry per CDR3 protein. The sample includes just over 150,000 distinct CDR3 sequences, about 18% of them seen just once. The sample taken for sequencing was blood, either unsorted or a sorted T cell fraction (not recorded which). The receptors were gathered from a male donor with ankylosing spondylitis or in good health (not recorded which).

This clonotype occurred a few times. The chain uses TRBV3-1 and TRBJ2-1, with 7 positions matching TRBD2. The CDR3 is made up of 15 amino acids. The V gene's germline CDR1 is LGHDT and CDR2 YNNKEL (reference sequence). Unmatched junction bases numbered 8, after V lost 0 bases and J lost 9 bases. The CDR3 DNA follows: TGTGCCAGCAGCCAAGATCTCGGCGGGAGCAGTGAGCAGTTCTTC. It is translated as CASSQDLGGSSEQFF.

Remarks on this clonotype: The junction and the germline gene differ at one end; a read error may be behind it. The chain uses TRBV20-1 and TRBJ2-3, with D perhaps TRBD2 (6 bases). This CDR3 is built from 17 residues. Germline loops: CDR1 DFQATT, CDR2 SNEGSKA (reference sequence). Here the CDR3 DNA reads TGCTGTGCTAGAGGGAGGAGGGACTTTGGGAGGACAGATACGCAGTATTTT. As protein: CCARGRRDFGRTDTQYF.

This clonotype showed up many times. V and J are TRBV25-1 and TRBJ2-7; D not certain. Looked up from germline, CDR1 is MGHDK and CDR2 is SYGVNS. Trimming removed 8 bases from V and 8 bases from J, with 16 bases in between. This CDR3 is 12 amino acids long. Here the CDR3 DNA reads TGTGCCAGCGAGGACGGCCCCCACCAGCAGTACTTC. This sequence encodes CASEDGPHQQYF.

At least ten counts were recorded for this clonotype. J is TRBJ2-5 and V is TRBV5-1; D is possibly TRBD1 (6 bases). The CDR3 covers 15 residues. V lost 3 bases and J lost 5, with 17 bases in between. Per the germline V gene, CDR1 is SGHRS and CDR2 is YFSETQ. This CDR3 is CASSSTGFSEETQYF. The CDR3 region has the DNA TGCGCCAGCAGCTCAACAGGGTTTTCGGAGGAGACCCAGTACTTC.

This clonotype occurred many times. This chain links TRBV10-3 with TRBJ2-7, with 10 bases fitting TRBD1. Germline-derived CDR1 and CDR2 are ENHRY and SYGVKD. Trimming removed 6 bases from V and 1 base from J; junction bases left unmatched: 3. This CDR3 has 14 amino acids. CDR3 residues: CAISKGQGSYEQYF. The CDR3 DNA reads as TGTGCCATCAGCAAGGGACAGGGGTCCTACGAGCAGTACTTC.

This clonotype showed up many times. This CDR3 is CSARGGTTDTQYF. CDR3 nucleotides: TGCAGTGCTAGAGGGGGGACCACAGATACGCAGTATTTT. The chain has TRBV20-1 and TRBJ2-3; either TRBD1 or TRBD2 may fit D (5 bases each). This CDR3 is 13 amino acids long. V was shortened by 1 base and J by 2 bases, with 7 bases between the two germline ends. CDR1 and CDR2 (germline): DFQATT, SNEGSKA (reference sequence).

There are a few counts of this clonotype. This chain joins TRBV7-2 and TRBJ2-2, with D uncertain. This CDR3 is 15 amino acids long. Trimming shortened V by 2 bases and J by 5 bases, and 12 bases separated the two germline ends. CDR1 and CDR2 from the germline V gene are SGHTA and FQGNSA. The CDR3 reads CASSLLGVWTGELFF. CDR3 bases: TGTGCCAGCAGCTTACTTGGAGTATGGACCGGGGAGCTGTTTTTT.

This clonotype was picked up a small number of times. Relative to the germline gene, one junction end is altered; a read error may explain this. V usage is TRBV4-1 and J usage is TRBJ1-4; D perhaps matches TRBD1 (6 bases). In germline, CDR1 is MGHRA, CDR2 YSYEKL. This CDR3 has 15 amino acids. The CDR3 DNA reads TGCGCCAGCAGCGTTACGGGGGCGACTAGTGAAAAACTGTTTTTT. It translates to CASSVTGATSEKLFF.

The V call is TRBV27, the J call TRBJ2-3; D is unclear. The CDR3 extends over 15 amino acids. The germline V and J ends were trimmed by 6 bases and 3 bases, with 16 bases remaining between them. The germline V gene has CDR1 MNHEY and CDR2 SMNVEV (reference sequence). The CDR3 region has the DNA TGTGCCAGCAGCCTCACGGGTGGGATGACAGATACGCAGTATTTT. Amino acid sequence: CASSLTGGMTDTQYF.

In this sample, this clonotype turned up a few times. This may arise from a read error, as a much more abundant clone is one base away. This chain links TRBV24-1 with TRBJ2-2; D call uncertain. The CDR3 contains 15 residues. The V gene's germline CDR1 is KGHDR and CDR2 SFDVKD. The DNA for the CDR3 is TGTGTCACCAGTGACTCCACCTACTCCACCGGGGAGCTGTTTTTT. Amino acid sequence: CVTSDSTYSTGELFF.

This clonotype was counted many times. The gene calls are TRBV12-3 or TRBV12-4 and TRBJ2-7; D gene uncertain. Trimming took 6 bases from V and 3 from J, leaving 15 bases between them. The CDR3 covers 14 residues. This CDR3 reads CASSRSGSFYEQYF. CDR3 in DNA: TGTGCCAGCAGCCGGTCGGGCAGCTTCTACGAGCAGTACTTC.

The chain employs TRBV6-2 or TRBV6-3 and TRBJ2-3; 11 nucleotides line up with TRBD2. J gave up 3 bases and V 6 bases, and 5 bases lay outside the gene matches. This CDR3 contains 15 residues. Germline CDR1 and CDR2: MNHEY and SVGEGT. CDR3 bases: TGTGCCAGCAGGACTAGCGGGACGGGGACAGATACGCAGTATTTT. Amino acid sequence: CASRTSGTGTDTQYF.

In this sample, this clonotype turned up a few times. The V call is TRBV5-1, the J call TRBJ1-4, with D uncertain. This CDR3 is 14 amino acids long. Germline V CDR1 and CDR2: SGHRS, YFSETQ. V was trimmed by 7 bases and J by 5 bases, leaving 15 bases between them. The CDR3 is CASSTDGKNEKLFF. In nucleotides, the CDR3 is TGCGCCAGCTCCACGGACGGCAAGAATGAAAAACTGTTTTTT.

As to this clonotype: A read error may explain this, as a much larger clone is one base away. CDR3 DNA sequence: TGTGCCAGCTCACCAGCTGGGGATTCCGAGCAGTGCTTC. Translation: CASSPAGDSEQCF. The chain combines TRBV18 with TRBJ2-7; D is unclear. This CDR3 is built from 13 residues. The germline V gene encodes CDR1 KGHSH and CDR2 LQKENI.

The rearrangement uses TRBV19 and TRBJ2-3; 8 bases are a match to TRBD1. V gave up 6 bases and J gave up 0 bases; unmatched junction bases: 5. The CDR3 spans 15 residues. Looked up from germline, CDR1 is LNHDA and CDR2 is SQIVND (reference sequence). This chain's CDR3 is CASRDRGKSTDTQYF. The DNA of the CDR3 is TGTGCCAGTAGAGACAGGGGAAAGAGCACAGATACGCAGTATTTT.

This clonotype was picked up many times. The J gene is TRBJ2-1, the V gene TRBV5-1; weak D call: TRBD2 (5 bases). CDR1 SGHRS and CDR2 YFSETQ come from the germline V gene. CDR3 length: 11 amino acids. Trimming removed 4 bases from V and 14 bases from J, with 13 bases in between. The CDR3 nucleotides read TGCGCCAGCAGCGAACTAGGTATCGAGTTCTTC. Protein: CASSELGIEFF.

This clonotype was observed at least ten times. The V gene is TRBV7-2, the J gene TRBJ2-3, with D perhaps TRBD2 (6 bases). V was pared by 5 bases and J by 1 base, with 16 bases between. The CDR3 length is 16 residues. Germline assignment: CDR1 SGHTA and CDR2 FQGNSA. CDR3 sequence: CASSLHLGGGTDTQYF. In DNA, the CDR3 is TGTGCCAGCAGCCTACATCTGGGGGGAGGCACAGATACGCAGTATTTT. Complete variable domain (other parts from reference TRBV7-2 and TRBJ2-3): GAGVSQSPSNKVTEKGKDVELRCDPISGHTALYWYRQSLGQGLEFLIYFQGNSAPDKSGLPSDRFSAERTGGSVSTLTIQRTQQEDSAVYLCASSLHLGGGTDTQYFGPGTRLTVL.